Each of the 27 T cell receptor beta chains below was sequenced from the same sample in a study of tumor and adjacent non-tumor tissue in lung cancer. The library came from three nested PCR rounds adapted from ARM-PCR protocols. TCRdb itself ran the multiplex PCR reads through MiXCR, one entry per CDR3 protein. The sample yields fewer than 85,000 distinct CDR3 sequences, less than 80% seen once. RNA was extracted from bulk tissue without any cell sorting. The sequenced sample was lung tumor tissue. The receptors here all came from a man aged 60 to 69 with non-small cell lung cancer.

This chain connects TRBV6-6 to TRBJ2-3; no clear D. The CDR3 loop spans 14 amino acids. With 4 bases removed from V and 8 bases from J, the gap between germline ends came to 16 bases. In germline, CDR1 is MNHNY, CDR2 SVGAGI (reference sequence). The CDR3 nucleotides read TGTGCCAGCAGTTCCCCGCTTAAGGCACGTACGCAGTATTTT. It is translated as CASSSPLKARTQYF.

On this clonotype itself: A much larger clone differs from this one at a single base, so this may be a read error. J is TRBJ1-1 and V is TRBV7-8; D not certain. The CDR3 contains 13 residues. V lost 7 bases and J lost 1, with 10 bases in between. In germline, CDR1 is SGHVS, CDR2 FQNEAQ. The DNA of the CDR3 is TGTGCCAGCATTAAACAGCCGAACACTGAAGCTTTCTTT. It translates to CASIKQPNTEAFF.

With respect to this clonotype: Given the absence of the conserved phenylalanine or tryptophan at the CDR3 end, a read error is likely. Because the CDR3's place on the DNA is in doubt, the DNA is left out and the CDR3 is given as listed by TCRdb. The chain joins TRBV20-1 to TRBJ2-5; the D segment call TRBD2 is taken from the table without a DNA check. The CDR3 is 15 residues long, ends included. The germline V gene has CDR1 DFQATT and CDR2 SNEGSKA (reference sequence). The CDR3 reads CSATTSGRAFETQYS.

This chain joins TRBV5-4 and TRBJ2-2; 11 nucleotides match TRBD1. This CDR3 contains 16 residues. Germline V gene data show CDR1 as SGHNT and CDR2 as YYREEE (reference sequence). The CDR3 DNA is TGTGCTAACAGCTCGGACAGGGGGCGCGAAACCGGGGAGCTGTTTTTT. It translates to CANSSDRGRETGELFF.

A note on this clonotype: A junction boundary mismatches the germline segment, possibly from a read error. This chain links TRBV6-5 with TRBJ1-1; tentative D call: TRBD1 (6 bases). The CDR3 spans 15 residues. Per the germline V gene, CDR1 is MNHEY and CDR2 is SVGAGI. This chain's CDR3 is CASSYSRRGGANAFF. As DNA, the CDR3 is TGTGCCAGCAGTTACTCCCGCAGGGGTGGGGCTAATGCTTTCTTC.

This clonotype was seen many times. The genes are TRBV15 and TRBJ2-1; 7 bases are shared with TRBD2. Germline V CDR1 and CDR2: LNHNV, YYDKDF (reference sequence). The CDR3 runs to 16 residues. With V trimmed by 0 bases and J by 4 bases, 6 bases remained unmatched. The CDR3 protein is CATSRELLAAYNEQFF. DNA of the CDR3: TGTGCCACCAGCAGAGAATTGCTAGCGGCGTACAATGAGCAGTTCTTC.

The chain combines TRBV28 with TRBJ1-5; TRBD1 matches at 9 bases. This CDR3 has 13 residues. V was pared by 6 bases and J by 7 bases, with 4 bases of the junction left unmatched. Per the germline V gene, CDR1 is MDHEN and CDR2 is SYDVKM. CDR3 nucleotide sequence: TGTGCCAGCAGAGAGGGGACAGGGCAGCCCCAGCATTTT. Protein: CASREGTGQPQHF.

Concerning this clonotype itself: A much larger clonotype is one base distant, so this may be a read error. This sequence joins TRBV15 and TRBJ2-5; D is possibly TRBD2 (5 bases). The CDR3 consists of 15 residues. Germline V gene data show CDR1 as LNHNV and CDR2 as YYDKDF (reference sequence). The V and J ends lost 8 bases and 3 bases respectively, with 19 bases between them. In nucleotides, the CDR3 is TGTGCCACCTCAAACCAACTAGTGGGAGAAGAGACCCAGTACTTC. Encoded protein: CATSNQLVGEETQYF.

This clonotype was counted a few times. Here the CDR3 omits its conserved ending phenylalanine or tryptophan, so a read error is the likely source. The genes are TRBV12-3 or TRBV12-4 and TRBJ2-1; 7 bases are a match to TRBD2. The CDR3 runs to 14 residues. The DNA of the CDR3 is TGTGCCAGAAGTTGTGGCGGGAGAGCCCATGAGCAGTTCTTA. Protein sequence: CARSCGGRAHEQFL.

Regarding this clonotype: One end of the junction fails to match germline, which may point to a read error. The rearrangement uses TRBV20-1 and TRBJ2-2; D may be TRBD1 (6 bases). There are 14 residues in the CDR3. In germline, CDR1 is DFQATT, CDR2 SNEGSKA (reference sequence). The CDR3 sequence is CSARGDIRTGKLFF. The CDR3 nucleotides are TGCAGTGCTAGAGGGGACATTAGGACCGGGAAGCTGTTTTTT.

On this clonotype itself: An end of the junction does not agree with germline; a read error may underlie this. J is TRBJ1-5 and V is TRBV20-1; D is undetermined. Germline assignment: CDR1 DFQATT and CDR2 SNEGSKA (reference sequence). This CDR3 is 14 amino acids long. The CDR3 coding sequence is TGCAGTGTGTCCTCCGGGATAGGCCATCAGGCCCAACATTTT. Translation gives CSVSSGIGHQAQHF.

About this clonotype: A read error is likely, as this CDR3 ends without the conserved phenylalanine or tryptophan. The chain uses TRBV6-1 and TRBJ1-5, with D perhaps matching TRBD1 or TRBD2 (6 bases each). The end of the DNA aligns better with TRBJ2-3, so the J call may be wrong. The CDR3 spans 15 residues. The germline gives CDR1 MNHNS, CDR2 SASEGT. For the CDR3, the DNA is TGTGCCAGCAGTGAAACGGGGACTGCCTGGGGGCCCCAGTATTGT. Translation gives CASSETGTAWGPQYC.

With respect to this clonotype: Since no conserved phenylalanine or tryptophan closes the CDR3, a read error is the likely cause. The chain combines TRBV20-1 with TRBJ2-3; D is possibly TRBD1 (6 bases). The germline V gene encodes CDR1 DFQATT and CDR2 SNEGSKA (reference sequence). This CDR3 is built from 15 residues. CDR3 in amino acids: CSARLDSYSTDTQYL. CDR3 DNA: TGTAGTGCTAGATTGGACAGCTATAGCACAGATACGCAGTATCTT.

V is TRBV10-3 and J is TRBJ2-1; TRBD2 is a possible D gene (7 bases). Trimming pared 0 bases from V and 7 bases from J, leaving 16 bases between. This CDR3 has 16 residues. Germline V gene sequence: CDR1 ENHRY, CDR2 SYGVKD. The CDR3 DNA is TGTGCCATCAGTGAGTCGGTGGCGGGGGCATATAATGAGCAGTTCTTC. It specifies CAISESVAGAYNEQFF.

Notes on this clonotype: Compared with germline, one end of the junction differs, possibly owing to a read error. The chain uses TRBV28 and TRBJ1-1; D is uncertain. The CDR3 sequence is 16 residues long. Germline-derived CDR1 and CDR2 are MDHEN and SYDVKM. The chain's CDR3 is CASSFHEGDANTEAYF. The CDR3 nucleotides are TGTGCCAGCAGTTTCCACGAGGGAGACGCGAACACTGAAGCTTACTTT.

This clonotype occurred a few times. Since a much larger clone is just one base distant, this may be a read error. The chain couples TRBV5-6 to TRBJ1-1; 8 bases are shared with TRBD1. Trimming at V came to 4 bases and at J to 3 bases, leaving 5 bases not matched to a gene. The CDR3 has 14 amino acids. The germline CDR1 and CDR2 sequences are SGHDT and YYEEEE. CDR3 in DNA: TGTGCCAGCAGCACCCGGGACAGGTACACTGAAGCTTTCTTT. Translation gives CASSTRDRYTEAFF. Based on the CDR3 plus reference TRBV5-6 and TRBJ1-1, the full variable domain is DAGVTQSPTHLIKTRGQQVTLRCSPKSGHDTVSWYQQALGQGPQFIFQYYEEEERQRGNFPDRFSGHQFPNYSSELNVNALLLGDSALYLCASSTRDRYTEAFFGQGTRLTVV.

Judged by abundance, this clonotype is medium-sized. The chain couples TRBV6-1 to TRBJ2-7; D remains ambiguous. CDR3 length: 12 amino acids. The ends were cut back, 8 bases at V and 4 bases at J, with 12 bases in the middle. In germline, CDR1 is MNHNS, CDR2 SASEGT. The CDR3 spells CASGNYNYEQYF. The CDR3 nucleotides are TGTGCCAGCGGAAACTATAATTACGAGCAGTACTTC.

The count of this clonotype is one. The chain has TRBV5-6 and TRBJ1-4; tentative D call: TRBD1 (6 bases). The ends were cut back, 2 bases at V and 8 bases at J, with 13 bases in the middle. The germline V gene encodes CDR1 SGHDT and CDR2 YYEEEE. The CDR3 covers 14 residues. In nucleotides, the CDR3 is TGTGCCAGCAGCTTTACCCGGGACACCGAAAAACTGTTTTTT. It encodes CASSFTRDTEKLFF.

The V gene is TRBV20-1, the J gene TRBJ2-5, with D possibly TRBD2 on 6 matching bases. Trimming shortened V by 8 bases and J by 5 bases, and 21 bases separated the two germline ends. The CDR3 runs to 14 residues. Germline assignment: CDR1 DFQATT and CDR2 SNEGSKA (reference sequence). This CDR3 is CSIMGRGSWETQYF. DNA for the CDR3: TGCAGTATAATGGGTCGGGGGAGTTGGGAGACCCAGTACTTC.

About this clonotype: Germline is not matched at one junction end, which may reflect a read error. The CDR3 reads CVSSSGQNYGYTF. CDR3 coding DNA: TGTGTCAGCAGCTCCGGACAGAACTATGGCTACACCTTC. The V call is TRBV11-2, the J call TRBJ1-2; D may be TRBD1 (6 bases). The CDR3 covers 13 residues. CDR1 is SGHAT, CDR2 FQNNGV, per germline.

With respect to this clonotype: At one end, the junction sequence differs from germline, possibly due to a read error. This sequence joins TRBV11-2 and TRBJ2-1; 11 bases map to TRBD2. Germline CDR1 is SGHAT and CDR2 is FQNNGV. There are 15 residues in the CDR3. CDR3 region: CASSLETSGIDERFF. The CDR3 DNA reads as TGTGCCAGCAGTTTAGAGACTAGCGGGATCGATGAGCGGTTCTTC. The whole variable domain, remainder taken from reference TRBV11-2 and TRBJ2-1, is EAGVAQSPRYKIIEKRQSVAFWCNPISGHATLYWYQQILGQGPKLLIQFQNNGVVDDSQLPKDRFSAERLKGVDSTLKIQPAKLEDSAVYLCASSLETSGIDERFFGPGTRLTVL.

Concerning this clonotype itself: One junction end does not reproduce the germline sequence, and a read error may be involved. For the CDR3, the DNA is TGTGCCAGCGGTAGGACAGCCGAAGAGACCCAGTGCTTC. It yields the protein CASGRTAEETQCF. V is TRBV6-4 and J is TRBJ2-5; TRBD1 is a possible D gene (6 bases). CDR1 MRHNA and CDR2 SNTAGT come from the germline V gene. This CDR3 is 13 amino acids long.

Notes on this clonotype: The junction departs from germline at one end; a sequencing error may be responsible. The rearrangement links TRBV10-3 to TRBJ1-3, with D possibly matching TRBD1 (5 bases). Germline V CDR1 and CDR2: ENHRY, SYGVKD. The CDR3 covers 15 residues. The CDR3 loop is CAITDVRGDGHTIYF. The CDR3 nucleotides are TGTGCCATAACCGATGTTAGAGGGGATGGACACACCATATATTTT.

Note on this clonotype: One end of the junction does not line up with germline, which may come from a read error. This chain links TRBV7-9 with TRBJ2-5; 9 positions agree with TRBD2. The germline V gene encodes CDR1 SEHNR and CDR2 FQNEAQ (reference sequence). The CDR3 consists of 15 residues. The CDR3 nucleotides read TGCGACAGCAGCCTCTCGGCGGGAGGGGGTGAGACCCAGTACTTC. As protein: CDSSLSAGGGETQYF.

V usage is TRBV20-1 and J usage is TRBJ2-1, with TRBD2 matching 7 bases. The CDR3 is 14 residues long. Germline CDR1 and CDR2: DFQATT and SNEGSKA (reference sequence). DNA of the CDR3: TGCGATGCTAGAGATCAAAGGACTAGTTATGAGCAGTTCTTC. This encodes CDARDQRTSYEQFF.

This clonotype was picked up many times. This chain joins TRBV12-3 or TRBV12-4 and TRBJ1-1, with TRBD1 identical over 9 bases. Unmatched junction bases numbered 6, after V lost 3 bases and J lost 4 bases. The CDR3 totals 15 residues. The CDR3 here is CASSFGQGWGTEAFF. CDR3 DNA: TGTGCCAGCAGTTTCGGACAGGGGTGGGGCACTGAAGCTTTCTTT.

The chain carries TRBV5-1 and TRBJ2-2, with D possibly TRBD1 on 5 matching bases. The V end was cut by 8 bases, the J end by 8 bases, with 19 bases between. CDR1 SGHRS and CDR2 YFSETQ come from the germline V gene. The CDR3 spans 14 residues. The DNA for the CDR3 is TGCGCCAGAAGCCGCGATAGGGGCGCAGGGGAGCTGTTTTTT. As protein: CARSRDRGAGELFF.